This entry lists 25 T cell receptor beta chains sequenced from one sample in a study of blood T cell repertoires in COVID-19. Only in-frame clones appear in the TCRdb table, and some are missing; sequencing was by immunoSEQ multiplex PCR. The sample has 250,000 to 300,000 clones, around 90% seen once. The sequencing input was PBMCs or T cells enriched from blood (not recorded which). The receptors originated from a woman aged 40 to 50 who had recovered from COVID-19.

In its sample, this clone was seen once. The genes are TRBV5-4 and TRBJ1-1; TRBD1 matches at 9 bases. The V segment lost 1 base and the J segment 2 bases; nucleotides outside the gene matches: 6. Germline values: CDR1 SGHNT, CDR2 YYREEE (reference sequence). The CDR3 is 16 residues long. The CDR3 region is CASSLFPGQGNTEAFF. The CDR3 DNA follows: TGTGCCAGCAGCTTGTTTCCGGGACAGGGAAACACTGAAGCTTTCTTT.

In DNA form, the CDR3 reads TGCAGTGCCGGGGGCACAGATACGCAGTATTTT. This gives the protein CSAGGTDTQYF. The chain joins TRBV20-1 to TRBJ2-3; weak D call: TRBD2 (5 bases). Germline CDR1 is DFQATT and CDR2 is SNEGSKA (reference sequence). With 6 bases removed from V and 1 base from J, the gap between germline ends came to 5 bases. CDR3 length: 11 amino acids.

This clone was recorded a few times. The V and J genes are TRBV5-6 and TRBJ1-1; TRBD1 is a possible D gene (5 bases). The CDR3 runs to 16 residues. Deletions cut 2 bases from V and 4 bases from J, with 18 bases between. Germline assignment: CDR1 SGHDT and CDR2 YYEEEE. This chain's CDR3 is CASSFFGGRGITEAFF. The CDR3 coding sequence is TGTGCCAGCAGCTTCTTTGGCGGGCGGGGCATCACTGAAGCTTTCTTT.

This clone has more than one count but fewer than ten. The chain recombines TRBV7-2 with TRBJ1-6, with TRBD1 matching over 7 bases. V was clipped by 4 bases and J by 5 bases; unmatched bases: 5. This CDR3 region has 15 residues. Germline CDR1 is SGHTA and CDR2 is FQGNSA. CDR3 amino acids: CASSSHGTDNSPLHF. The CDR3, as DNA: TGTGCCAGCAGCTCCCACGGGACAGATAATTCACCCCTCCACTTT.

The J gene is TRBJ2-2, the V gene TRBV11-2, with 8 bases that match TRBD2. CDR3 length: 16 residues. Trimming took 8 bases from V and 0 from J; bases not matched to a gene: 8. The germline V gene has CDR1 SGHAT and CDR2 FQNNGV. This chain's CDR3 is CASGSISGANTGELFF. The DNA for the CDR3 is TGTGCCAGCGGCTCAATTAGCGGGGCGAACACCGGGGAGCTGTTTTTT.

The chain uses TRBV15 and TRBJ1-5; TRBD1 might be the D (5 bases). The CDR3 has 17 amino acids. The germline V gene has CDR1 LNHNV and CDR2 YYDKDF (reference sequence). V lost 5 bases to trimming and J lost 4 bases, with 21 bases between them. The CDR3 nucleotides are TGTGCCACCAGCCCGGCGCTCTCGGGGGGGGTGAATCAGCCCCAGCATTTT. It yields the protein CATSPALSGGVNQPQHF.

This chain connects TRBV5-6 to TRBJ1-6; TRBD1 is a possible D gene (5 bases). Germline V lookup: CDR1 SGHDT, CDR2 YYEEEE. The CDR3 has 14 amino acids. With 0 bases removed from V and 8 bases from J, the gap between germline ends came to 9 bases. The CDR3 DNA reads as TGTGCCAGCAGCTTGGAAGCCAGGGATTCACCCCTCCACTTT. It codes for CASSLEARDSPLHF.

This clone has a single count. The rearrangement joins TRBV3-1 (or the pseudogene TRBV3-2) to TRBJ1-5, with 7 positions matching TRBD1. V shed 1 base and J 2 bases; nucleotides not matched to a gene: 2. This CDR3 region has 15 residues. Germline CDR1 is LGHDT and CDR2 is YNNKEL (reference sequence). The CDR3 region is CASSQGGTGNQPQHF. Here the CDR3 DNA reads TGTGCCAGCAGCCAAGGAGGGACAGGCAATCAGCCCCAGCATTTT.

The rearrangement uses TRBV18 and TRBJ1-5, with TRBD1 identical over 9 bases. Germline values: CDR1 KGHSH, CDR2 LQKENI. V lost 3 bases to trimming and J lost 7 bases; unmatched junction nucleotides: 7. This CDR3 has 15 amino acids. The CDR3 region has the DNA TGTGCCAGCTCACCGGGACAGGGAGGGGGCCAGCCCCAGCATTTT. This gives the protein CASSPGQGGGQPQHF.

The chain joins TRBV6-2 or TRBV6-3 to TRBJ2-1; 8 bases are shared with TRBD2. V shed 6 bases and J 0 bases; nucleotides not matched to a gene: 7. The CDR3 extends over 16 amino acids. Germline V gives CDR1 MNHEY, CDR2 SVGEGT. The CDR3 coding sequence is TGTGCCAGCAGCAGGTTCAGCGGGAGCTCCTACAATGAGCAGTTCTTC. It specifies CASSRFSGSSYNEQFF.

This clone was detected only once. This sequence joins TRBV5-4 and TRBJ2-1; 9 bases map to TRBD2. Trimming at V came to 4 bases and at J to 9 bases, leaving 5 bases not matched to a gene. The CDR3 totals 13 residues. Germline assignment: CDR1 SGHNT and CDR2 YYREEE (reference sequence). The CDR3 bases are TGTGCCAGCAGCCAGGGACTAGCTGGTGAGCAGTTCTTC. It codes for CASSQGLAGEQFF.

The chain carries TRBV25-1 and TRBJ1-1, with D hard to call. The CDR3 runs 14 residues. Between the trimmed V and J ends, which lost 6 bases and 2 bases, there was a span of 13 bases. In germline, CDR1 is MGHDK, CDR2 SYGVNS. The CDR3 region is CASSPVGGNTEAFF. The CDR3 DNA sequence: TGTGCCAGCAGCCCTGTTGGAGGAAACACTGAAGCTTTCTTT.

The CDR3, as DNA: TGTGCCAGCAGCTTAGCGGGGCACGAGCAGTACTTC. Translating gives CASSLAGHEQYF. The rearrangement links TRBV7-2 to TRBJ2-7, with D possibly matching TRBD1 (5 bases). This CDR3 comprises 12 residues. Between the trimmed V and J ends, which lost 0 bases and 5 bases, there was a span of 5 bases. Germline V gives CDR1 SGHTA, CDR2 FQGNSA.

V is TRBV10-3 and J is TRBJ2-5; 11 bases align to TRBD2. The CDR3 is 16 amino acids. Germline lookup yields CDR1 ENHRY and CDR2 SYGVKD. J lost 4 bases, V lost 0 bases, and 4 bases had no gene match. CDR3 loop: CAISESIAGGLETQYF. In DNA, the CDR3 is TGTGCCATCAGTGAGTCGATAGCGGGAGGGTTAGAGACCCAGTACTTC.

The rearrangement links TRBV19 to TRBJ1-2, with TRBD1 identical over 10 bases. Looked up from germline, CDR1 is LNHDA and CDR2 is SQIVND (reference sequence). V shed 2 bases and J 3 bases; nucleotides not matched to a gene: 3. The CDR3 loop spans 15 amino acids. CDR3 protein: CASSILGQGYYGYTF. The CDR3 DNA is TGTGCCAGTAGTATATTGGGACAGGGGTACTATGGCTACACCTTC.

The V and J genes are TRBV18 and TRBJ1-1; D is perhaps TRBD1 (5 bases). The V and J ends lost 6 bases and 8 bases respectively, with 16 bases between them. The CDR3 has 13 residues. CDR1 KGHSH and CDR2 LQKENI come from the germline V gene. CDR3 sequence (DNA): TGTGCCAGCTCTGCGCGGGGGATCGGGGAAGCTTTCTTT. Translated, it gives CASSARGIGEAFF. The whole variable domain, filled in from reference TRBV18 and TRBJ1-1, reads NAGVMQNPRHLVRRRGQEARLRCSPMKGHSHVYWYRQLPEEGLKFMVYLQKENIIDESGMPKERFSAEFPKEGPSILRIQQVVRGDSAAYFCASSARGIGEAFFGQGTRLTVV.

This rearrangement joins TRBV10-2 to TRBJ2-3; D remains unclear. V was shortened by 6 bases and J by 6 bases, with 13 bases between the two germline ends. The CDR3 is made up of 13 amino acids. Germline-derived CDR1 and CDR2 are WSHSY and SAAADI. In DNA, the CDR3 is TGCGCCAGCAGGGAGAGCGAGTGGGATACGCAGTATTTT. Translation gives CASRESEWDTQYF.

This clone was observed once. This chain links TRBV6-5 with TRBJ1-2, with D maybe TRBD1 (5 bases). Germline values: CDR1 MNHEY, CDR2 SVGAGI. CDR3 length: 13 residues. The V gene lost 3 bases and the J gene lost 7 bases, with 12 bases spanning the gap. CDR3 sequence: CASSYGGTGGYTF. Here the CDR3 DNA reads TGTGCCAGCAGTTATGGCGGGACCGGTGGCTACACCTTC.

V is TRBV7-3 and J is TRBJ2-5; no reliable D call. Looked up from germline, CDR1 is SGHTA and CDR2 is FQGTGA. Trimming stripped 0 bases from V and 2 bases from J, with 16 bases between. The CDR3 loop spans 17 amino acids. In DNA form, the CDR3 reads TGTGCCAGCAGCTTAACGGTCCGGTCCACCGCTCAAGAGACCCAGTACTTC. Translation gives CASSLTVRSTAQETQYF. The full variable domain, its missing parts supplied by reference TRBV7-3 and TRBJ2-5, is GAGVSQTPSNKVTEKGKYVELRCDPISGHTALYWYRQSLGQGPEFLIYFQGTGAADDSGLPNDRFFAVRPEGSVSTLKIQRTERGDSAVYLCASSLTVRSTAQETQYFGPGTRLLVL.

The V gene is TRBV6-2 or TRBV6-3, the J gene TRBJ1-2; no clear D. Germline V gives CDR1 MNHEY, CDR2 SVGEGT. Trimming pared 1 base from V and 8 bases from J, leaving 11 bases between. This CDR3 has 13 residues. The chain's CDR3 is CASSYWPSIGYTF. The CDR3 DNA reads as TGTGCCAGCAGTTACTGGCCCTCAATCGGCTACACCTTC.

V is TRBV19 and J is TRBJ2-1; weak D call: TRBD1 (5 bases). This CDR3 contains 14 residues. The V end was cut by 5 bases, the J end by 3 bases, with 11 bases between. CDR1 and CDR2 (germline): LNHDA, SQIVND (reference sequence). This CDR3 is CASSPIDSYNEQFF. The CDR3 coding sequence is TGTGCCAGTAGTCCAATTGACAGCTACAATGAGCAGTTCTTC.

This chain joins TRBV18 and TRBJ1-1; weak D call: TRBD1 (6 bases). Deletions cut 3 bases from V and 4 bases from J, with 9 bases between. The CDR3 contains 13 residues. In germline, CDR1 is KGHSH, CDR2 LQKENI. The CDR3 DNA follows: TGTGCCAGCTCACCGGCACAGGGCACTGAAGCTTTCTTT. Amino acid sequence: CASSPAQGTEAFF.

The CDR3 DNA follows: TGTGCCAGCTCCCCGACCCCGGCAGGGACAGAGTATGGCTACACCTTC. Its protein is CASSPTPAGTEYGYTF. The chain employs TRBV18 and TRBJ1-2; 7 positions match TRBD1. The CDR3 has 16 amino acids. Germline assignment: CDR1 KGHSH and CDR2 LQKENI. V lost 6 bases and J lost 5; bases outside the gene matches: 15.

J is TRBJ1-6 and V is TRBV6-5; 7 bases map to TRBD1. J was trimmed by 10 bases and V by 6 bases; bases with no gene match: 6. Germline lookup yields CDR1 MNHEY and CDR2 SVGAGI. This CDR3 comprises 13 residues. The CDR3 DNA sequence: TGTGCCAGCAGACGGGGGACAGACTCACCCCTCCACTTT. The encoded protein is CASRRGTDSPLHF.

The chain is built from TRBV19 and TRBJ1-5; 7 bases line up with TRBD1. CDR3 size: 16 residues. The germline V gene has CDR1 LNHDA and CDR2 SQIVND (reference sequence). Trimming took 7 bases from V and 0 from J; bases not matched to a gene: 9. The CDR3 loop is CASKGQSTYSNQPQHF. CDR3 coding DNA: TGTGCCAGTAAGGGACAGTCCACTTATAGCAATCAGCCCCAGCATTTT.